This T cell receptor beta chain is drawn from a study of breast tumors, draining lymph nodes, adjacent tissues. The length of the CDR3 is 15 residues. Unmatched junction bases numbered 6, after V lost 0 bases and J lost 4 bases. Germline assignment: CDR1 LGHNA and CDR2 YNFKEQ. Regarding the study as a whole: Tumor and nontumor repertoires were significantly more similar in luminal-like than in basal-like breast cancer. Data fit most tumor T cells coming from lymph node, expanding in tumor.

This clonotype was counted ten times or more. The target antigen is unknown. TCRdb re-analysed the multiplex PCR reads in MiXCR, keeping a single row per CDR3 protein. The sample holds roughly 32,000 distinct CDR3 sequences, roughly 32% seen once. The rearrangement uses TRBV4-2 and TRBJ2-7; TRBD1 matches 7 bases. Sequencing input: breast tumor tissue. The origin of this receptor is a female donor with breast cancer. Some clones in this sample may be carry-over from other donors' samples. Here the CDR3 DNA reads TGTGCCAGCAGCCAAGATGAGACAGGGTCTTACGAGCAGTACTTC. Translating gives CASSQDETGSYEQYF.